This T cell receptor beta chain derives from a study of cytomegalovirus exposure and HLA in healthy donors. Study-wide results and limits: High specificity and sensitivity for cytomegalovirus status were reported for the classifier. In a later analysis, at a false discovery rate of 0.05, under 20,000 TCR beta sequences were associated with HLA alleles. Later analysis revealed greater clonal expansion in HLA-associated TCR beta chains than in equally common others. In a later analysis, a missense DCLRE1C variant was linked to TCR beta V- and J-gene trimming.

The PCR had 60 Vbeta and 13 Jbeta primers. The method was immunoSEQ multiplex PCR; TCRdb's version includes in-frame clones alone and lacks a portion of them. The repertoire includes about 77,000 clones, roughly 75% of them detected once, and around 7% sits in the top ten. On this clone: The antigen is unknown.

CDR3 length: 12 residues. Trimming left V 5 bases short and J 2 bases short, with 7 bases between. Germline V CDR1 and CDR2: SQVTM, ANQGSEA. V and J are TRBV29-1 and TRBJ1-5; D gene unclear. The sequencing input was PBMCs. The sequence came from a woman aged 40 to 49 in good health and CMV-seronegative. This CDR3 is CSVLHGNQPQHF. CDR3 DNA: TGCAGCGTTTTACACGGCAATCAGCCCCAGCATTTT.